What follows is one TCR beta chain and its context. It has no known antigen specificity. There are no base qualities to consult, and no much larger clone falls within one base. These data are taken from a study of Ad26.COV2.S vaccination and SARS-CoV-2 variants (TCRdb year 2021). About the study as a whole: Vaccine-arm donors came from COV1001, a multicentre, randomized, double-blind, placebo-controlled phase I-IIa trial of Ad26.COV2.S in healthy adults. TCRbeta repertoire sequencing was used to assess the specificity and breadth of SARS-CoV-2-reactive T cell receptors after Ad26.COV2.S vaccination. The TCR-sequenced set comprised approximately 32 samples: about 19 Ad26.COV2.S vaccine recipients, 5 placebo recipients and 8 SARS-CoV-2 convalescent individuals. Trial participants were randomized into five groups of five, in which low-dose or high-dose Ad26.COV2.S was given once or twice, or placebo was given on both occasions. Ad26.COV2.S was given intramuscularly at 5x10^10 or 1x10^11 viral particles, as a single shot or as two shots 56 days apart. Throughout the experiments and outcome assessment, investigators stayed blinded to trial group allocation.

Summary of the overall study and its limitations: After vaccination, substantial breadth of spike-specific CD8+ and CD4+ T cell responses was reported. The study was not powered to compare responses between vaccine doses or regimens. It was noted by the authors that total T cell responses may have been underestimated by the TCR breadth and depth analyses. Compared with placebo recipients, Ad26.COV2.S recipients showed higher spike-specific TCR breadth (P = 0.0014). Vaccine and placebo recipients had comparable non-spike TCR breadth, which fits with the vaccine containing only spike.

The sample's treatment or condition label, in plain terms: roughly 18 received Ad26.COV2.S at low or high dose, single or two shots; a few received placebo; per-sample allocation not given. For vaccine and placebo recipients, repertoires were sequenced using samples collected on day 63 after the first injection. Cohort 1b enrolled 25 to 30 adults aged 18-55 years at a single site in Boston, USA, between 29 July and 7 August 2020. As a vaccine, Ad26.COV2.S was a replication-incompetent adenovirus type 26 vector that expressed a prefusion-stabilized SARS-CoV-2 spike protein derived from the original Wuhan strain. The immunoSEQ Assay was used to sequence TCRbeta CDR3 regions. After extraction, genomic DNA underwent amplification by bias-controlled multiplex PCR, followed by high-throughput sequencing. Per the original workflow: To quantify the absolute abundance of each unique TCRbeta CDR3 region, sequences were collapsed and filtered. Usable DNA was measured by amplifying reference genes present in all nucleated cells, and TCRbeta template counts were normalized to that usable DNA to estimate T cell fraction. Repertoire TCRs were annotated as SARS-CoV-2-specific by exact matching of V gene, CDR3 amino acid sequence and J gene to a known reactive TCR set. The reference SARS-CoV-2 TCR set was derived from MIRA and filtered for enrichment in COVID-19-positive ImmuneCODE repertoires, a step that removed public or cross-reactive TCRs. Using the MIRA antigens, annotated TCRs were further analysed by specific ORF or by position within an ORF. Depth was the summed frequency of annotated unique rearrangements, while breadth was defined as annotated unique rearrangements over total unique productive rearrangements. Two-sided Wilcoxon rank-sum tests were applied when comparing TCR breadth between groups. In its TCRdb copy, this immuneACCESS table keeps in-frame sequences only and misses some clones. Where compared with another copy, unresolved V genes explain less than half of these, and the others have no known cause. From that table come the V and J calls and clone size; the DNA was used to work out D and trimming. The sample data list about 350,000 clones, and roughly 85% of these were observed just once. 3.3% of the sample is taken by the ten largest.

The sequencing here drew on peripheral blood, taken in a trial of Ad26.COV2.S vaccine versus placebo. This receptor was obtained from a person between 18 and 65 years old who received the Ad26.COV2.S COVID-19 vaccine or a placebo.

CDR3 loop: CASSEQTGAACCYTF. The DNA sequence follows: TGTGCCAGCAGTGAACAAACAGGGGCGGCTTGTTGCTACACCTTC. The rearranged segments are TRBV25-1 and TRBJ1-2; TRBD1 agrees with 7 junctional bases. Trimming removed 2 bases from V and 9 bases from J; the gene matches leave 12 bases unexplained. From the cysteine through the phenylalanine, the CDR3 covers 15 amino acids. Only the CDR3 DNA stays, 45 bases, in frame from base 1. From the germline V gene, CDR1 is MGHDK and CDR2 is SYGVNS.